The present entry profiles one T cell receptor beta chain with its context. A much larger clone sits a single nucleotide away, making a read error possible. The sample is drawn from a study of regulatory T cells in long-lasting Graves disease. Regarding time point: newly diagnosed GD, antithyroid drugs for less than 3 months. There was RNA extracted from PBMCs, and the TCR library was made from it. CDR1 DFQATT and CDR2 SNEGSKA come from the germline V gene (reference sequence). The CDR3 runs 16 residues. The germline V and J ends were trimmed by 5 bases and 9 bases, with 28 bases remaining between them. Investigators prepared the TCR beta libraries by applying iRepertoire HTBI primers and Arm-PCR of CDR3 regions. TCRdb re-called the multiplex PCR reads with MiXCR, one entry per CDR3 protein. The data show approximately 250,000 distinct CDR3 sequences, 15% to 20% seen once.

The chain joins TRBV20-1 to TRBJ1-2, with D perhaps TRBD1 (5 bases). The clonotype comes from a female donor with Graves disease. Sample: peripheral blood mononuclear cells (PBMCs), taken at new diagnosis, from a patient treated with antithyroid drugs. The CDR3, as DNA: TGCAGTGCTGCAAAGGAGGGGACGGGACGGAAATATAGCTACACCTTC. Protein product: CSAAKEGTGRKYSYTF.